The clone carrying this T cell receptor beta chain was counted only a few times. Its antigen is still unknown. The data derive from a study of CD8 T cells in ankylosing spondylitis. Broader study findings: What appeared characteristic of ankylosing spondylitis blood was a TCR beta motif of under 10 highly homologous variants. Clones that were linked to disease were CD8+ and were relatively rare in peripheral blood. Within matched ankylosing spondylitis synovial fluid, disease-linked clones were reportedly significantly enriched.

TCRdb processed the 5' RACE reads anew with MiXCR; each CDR3 protein has one entry. The sample yields about 170,000 distinct CDR3 sequences, about a sixth seen once. Looked up from germline, CDR1 is GTSNPN and CDR2 is SVGIG (reference sequence). This CDR3 has 10 amino acids. This receptor was obtained from a male donor with ankylosing spondylitis or in good health (not recorded which). The rearrangement uses TRBV30 and TRBJ1-2, with D possibly matching TRBD1 (5 bases). The sample was blood, either unsorted or a sorted T cell fraction (not recorded which). The CDR3 protein is CAYTGYGYTF. CDR3 nucleotide sequence: TGTGCTTACACAGGCTATGGCTACACCTTC.